This T cell receptor (beta chain) was captured in a study of neurological immune-mediated disorders. The CDR3 contains 12 residues. Per germline, CDR1 SNHLY and CDR2 FYNNEI. The V segment lost 1 base and the J segment 11 bases; nucleotides outside the gene matches: 4. This clonotype was counted at least ten times. Time point denoted: technical triplicate 2. The unsorted libraries were made from 2 million PBMCs kept at -80 C. As for the cDNA, it was generated by 5'RACE with 10-nucleotide random UMIs. TCRdb itself ran the 5' RACE reads through MiXCR, one entry per CDR3 protein. In the table there are about 59,000 distinct CDR3 sequences, nearly 25% of which are singletons.

This clonotype was obtained from a man in his sixties with HTLV-1-associated myelopathy (HAM/TSP). Source material: PBMCs. The V call is TRBV2, the J call TRBJ1-2, with 7 bases matching TRBD1. The CDR3 is CASSEERDRYTF. The CDR3 bases are TGTGCCAGCAGTGAAGAACGGGACAGATACACCTTC. Variable domain in full (rest from reference TRBV2 and TRBJ1-2): EPEVTQTPSHQVTQMGQEVILRCVPISNHLYFYWYRQILGQKVEFLVSFYNNEISEKSEIFDDQFSVERPDGSNFTLKIRSTKLEDSAMYFCASSEERDRYTFGSGTRLTVV.